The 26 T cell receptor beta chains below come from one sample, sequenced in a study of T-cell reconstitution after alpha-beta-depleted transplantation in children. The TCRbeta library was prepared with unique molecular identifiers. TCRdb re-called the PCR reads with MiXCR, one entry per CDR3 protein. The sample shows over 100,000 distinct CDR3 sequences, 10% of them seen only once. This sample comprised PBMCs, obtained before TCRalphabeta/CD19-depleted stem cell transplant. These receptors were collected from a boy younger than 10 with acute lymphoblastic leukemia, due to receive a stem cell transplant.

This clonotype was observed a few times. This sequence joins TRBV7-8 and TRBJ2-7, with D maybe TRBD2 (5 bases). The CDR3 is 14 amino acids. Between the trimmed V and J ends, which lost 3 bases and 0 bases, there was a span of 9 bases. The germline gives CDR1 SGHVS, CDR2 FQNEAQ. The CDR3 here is CASSFPADSYEQYF. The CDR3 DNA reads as TGTGCCAGCAGCTTTCCAGCGGACTCCTACGAGCAGTACTTC.

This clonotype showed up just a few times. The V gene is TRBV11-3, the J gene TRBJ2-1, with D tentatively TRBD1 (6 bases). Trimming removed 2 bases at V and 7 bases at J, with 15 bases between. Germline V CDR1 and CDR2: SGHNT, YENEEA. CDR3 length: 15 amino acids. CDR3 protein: CASSLRLGAWNEQFF. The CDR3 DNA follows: TGTGCCAGCAGCTTAAGGCTGGGGGCTTGGAATGAGCAGTTCTTC.

CDR3 DNA: TGTGCCAGCAGCCGTACAGGGGAGGCGAACACTGAAGCTTTCTTT. Amino acids: CASSRTGEANTEAFF. This sequence joins TRBV11-2 and TRBJ1-1; 7 bases line up with TRBD1. Trimming cost V 5 bases and J 1 base; bases outside gene matches: 7. In germline, CDR1 is SGHAT, CDR2 FQNNGV. The CDR3 is made up of 15 amino acids.

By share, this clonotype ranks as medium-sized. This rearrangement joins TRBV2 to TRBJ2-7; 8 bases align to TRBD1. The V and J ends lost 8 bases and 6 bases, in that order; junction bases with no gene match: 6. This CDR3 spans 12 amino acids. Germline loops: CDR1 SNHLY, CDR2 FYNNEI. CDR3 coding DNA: TGTGCCAGCGGGCAGGGGGCGGGCGAGCAGTACTTC. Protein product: CASGQGAGEQYF.

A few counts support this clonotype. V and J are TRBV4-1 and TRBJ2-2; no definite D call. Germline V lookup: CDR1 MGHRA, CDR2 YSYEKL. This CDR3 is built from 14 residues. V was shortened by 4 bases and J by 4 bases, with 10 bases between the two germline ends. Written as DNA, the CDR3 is TGCGCCAGCAGCCCCCAGGAAATCACCGGGGAGCTGTTTTTT. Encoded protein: CASSPQEITGELFF.

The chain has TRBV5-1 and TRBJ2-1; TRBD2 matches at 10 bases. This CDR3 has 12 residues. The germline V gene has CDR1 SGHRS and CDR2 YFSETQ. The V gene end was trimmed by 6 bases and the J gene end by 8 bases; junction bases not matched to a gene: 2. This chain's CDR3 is CASKSGRDEQFF. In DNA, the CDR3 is TGCGCCAGCAAGAGCGGGAGGGATGAGCAGTTCTTC.

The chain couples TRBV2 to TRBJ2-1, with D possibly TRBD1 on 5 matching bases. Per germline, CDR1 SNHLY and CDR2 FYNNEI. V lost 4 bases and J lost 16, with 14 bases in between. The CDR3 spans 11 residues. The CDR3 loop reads CASSVVRGQFF. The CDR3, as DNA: TGTGCCAGCAGTGTAGTCCGAGGACAATTCTTC.

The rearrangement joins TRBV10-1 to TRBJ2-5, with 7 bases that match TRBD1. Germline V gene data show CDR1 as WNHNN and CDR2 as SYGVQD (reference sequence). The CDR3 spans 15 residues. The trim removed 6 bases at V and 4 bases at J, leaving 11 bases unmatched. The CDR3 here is CASSRKGTARETQYF. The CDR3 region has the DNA TGCGCCAGCAGCCGTAAGGGGACAGCTCGAGAGACCCAGTACTTC.

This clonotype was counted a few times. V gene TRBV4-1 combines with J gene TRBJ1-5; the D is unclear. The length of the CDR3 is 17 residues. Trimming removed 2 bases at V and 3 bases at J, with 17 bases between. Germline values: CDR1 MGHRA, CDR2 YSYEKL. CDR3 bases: TGCGCCAGCAGCCAACAACTCGGGATAATAATCAATCAGCCCCAGCATTTT. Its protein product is CASSQQLGIIINQPQHF.

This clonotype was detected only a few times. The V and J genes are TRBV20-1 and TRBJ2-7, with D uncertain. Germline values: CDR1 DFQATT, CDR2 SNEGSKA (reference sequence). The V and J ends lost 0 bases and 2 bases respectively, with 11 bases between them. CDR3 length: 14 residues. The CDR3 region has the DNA TGCAGTGCTAGAGATTGGCAGACCCCCTACGAGCAGTACTTC. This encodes CSARDWQTPYEQYF.

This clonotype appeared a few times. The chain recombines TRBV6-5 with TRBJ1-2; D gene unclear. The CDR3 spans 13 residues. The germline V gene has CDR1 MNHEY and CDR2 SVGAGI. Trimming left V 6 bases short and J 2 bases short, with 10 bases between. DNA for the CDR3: TGTGCCAGCAGCCTTACCCAGAACTATGGCTACACCTTC. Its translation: CASSLTQNYGYTF.

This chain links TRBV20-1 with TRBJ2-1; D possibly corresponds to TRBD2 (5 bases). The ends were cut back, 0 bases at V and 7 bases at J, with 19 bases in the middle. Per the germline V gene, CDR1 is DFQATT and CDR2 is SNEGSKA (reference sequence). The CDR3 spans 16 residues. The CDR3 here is CSARDRGWEWANEQFF. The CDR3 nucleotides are TGCAGTGCTAGAGATCGAGGGTGGGAGTGGGCGAATGAGCAGTTCTTC.

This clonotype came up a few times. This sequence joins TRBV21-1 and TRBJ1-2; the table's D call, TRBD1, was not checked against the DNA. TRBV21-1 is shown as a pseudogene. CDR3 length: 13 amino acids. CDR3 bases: TGTGCCAGCAAGTCCGGACAGCCATATGGCTACACCTTC. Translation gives CASKSGQPYGYTF.

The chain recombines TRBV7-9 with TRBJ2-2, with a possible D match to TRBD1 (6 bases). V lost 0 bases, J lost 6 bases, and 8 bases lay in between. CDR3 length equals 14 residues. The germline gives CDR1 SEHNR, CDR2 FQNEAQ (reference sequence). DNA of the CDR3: TGTGCCAGCAGCTTAGCGGGACACCCCGGGGAGCTGTTTTTT. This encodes CASSLAGHPGELFF.

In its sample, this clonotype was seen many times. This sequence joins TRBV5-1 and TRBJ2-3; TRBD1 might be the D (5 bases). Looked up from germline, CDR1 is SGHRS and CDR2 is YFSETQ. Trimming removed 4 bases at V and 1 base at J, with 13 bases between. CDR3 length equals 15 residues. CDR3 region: CASSSGRVGTDTQYF. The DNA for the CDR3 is TGCGCCAGCAGCAGTGGCAGGGTCGGCACAGATACGCAGTATTTT.

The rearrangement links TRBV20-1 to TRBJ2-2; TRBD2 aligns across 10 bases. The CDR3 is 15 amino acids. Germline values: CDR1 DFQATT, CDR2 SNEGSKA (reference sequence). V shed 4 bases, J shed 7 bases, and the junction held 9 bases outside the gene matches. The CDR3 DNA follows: TGCAGTGCTAAAGCTAGCGGGAGAAGAGACGGGGAGCTGTTTTTT. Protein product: CSAKASGRRDGELFF.

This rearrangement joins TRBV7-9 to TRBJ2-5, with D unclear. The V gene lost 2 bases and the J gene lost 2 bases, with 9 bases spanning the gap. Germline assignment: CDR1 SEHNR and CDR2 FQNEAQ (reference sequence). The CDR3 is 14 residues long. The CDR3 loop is CASSLTGRQETQYF. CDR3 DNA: TGTGCCAGCAGCTTAACGGGCAGACAAGAGACCCAGTACTTC.

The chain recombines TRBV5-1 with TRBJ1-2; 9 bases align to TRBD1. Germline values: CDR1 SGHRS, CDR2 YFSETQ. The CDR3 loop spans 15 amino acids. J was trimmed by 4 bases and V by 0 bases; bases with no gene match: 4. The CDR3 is CASSLAGGQGYGYTF. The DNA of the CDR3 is TGCGCCAGCAGCTTGGCGGGGGGACAGGGCTATGGCTACACCTTC.

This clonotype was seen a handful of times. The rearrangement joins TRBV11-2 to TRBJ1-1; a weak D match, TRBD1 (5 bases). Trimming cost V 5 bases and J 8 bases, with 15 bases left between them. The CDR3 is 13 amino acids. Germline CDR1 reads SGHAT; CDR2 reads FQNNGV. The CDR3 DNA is TGTGCCAGCAGCCCCGGGACCTTAATGGAAGCTTTCTTT. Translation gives CASSPGTLMEAFF. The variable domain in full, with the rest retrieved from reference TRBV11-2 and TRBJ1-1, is EAGVAQSPRYKIIEKRQSVAFWCNPISGHATLYWYQQILGQGPKLLIQFQNNGVVDDSQLPKDRFSAERLKGVDSTLKIQPAKLEDSAVYLCASSPGTLMEAFFGQGTRLTVV.

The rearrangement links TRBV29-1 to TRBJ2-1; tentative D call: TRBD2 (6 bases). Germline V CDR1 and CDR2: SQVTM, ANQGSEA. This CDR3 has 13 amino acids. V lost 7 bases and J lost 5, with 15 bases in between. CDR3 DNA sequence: TGCAGCGCTGGAGGGCCCGCTCACAATGAGCAGTTCTTC. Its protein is CSAGGPAHNEQFF.

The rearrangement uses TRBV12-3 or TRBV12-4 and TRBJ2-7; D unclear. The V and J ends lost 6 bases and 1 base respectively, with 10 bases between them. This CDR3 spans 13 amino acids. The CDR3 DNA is TGTGCCAGCAGGTCTTCAGGATCCTACGAGCAGTACTTC. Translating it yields CASRSSGSYEQYF.

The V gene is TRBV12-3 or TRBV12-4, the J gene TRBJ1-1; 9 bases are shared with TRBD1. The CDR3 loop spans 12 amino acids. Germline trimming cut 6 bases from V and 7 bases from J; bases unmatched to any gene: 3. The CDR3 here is CASRTDRGEAFF. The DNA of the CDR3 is TGTGCCAGCAGGACGGACAGGGGTGAAGCTTTCTTT.

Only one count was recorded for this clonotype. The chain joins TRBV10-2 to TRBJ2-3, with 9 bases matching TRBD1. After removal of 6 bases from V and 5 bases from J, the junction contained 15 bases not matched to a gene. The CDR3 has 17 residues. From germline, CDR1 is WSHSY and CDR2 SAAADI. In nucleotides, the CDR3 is TGCGCCAGCAGCGGAGTAGGGGGACAGGGTGGTCTAGATACGCAGTATTTT. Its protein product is CASSGVGGQGGLDTQYF.

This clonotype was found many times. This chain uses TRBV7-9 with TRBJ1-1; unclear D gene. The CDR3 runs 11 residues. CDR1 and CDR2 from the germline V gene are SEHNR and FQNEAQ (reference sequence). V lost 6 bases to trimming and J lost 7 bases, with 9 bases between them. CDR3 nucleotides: TGTGCCAGCAGGACTCACTATGAAGCTTTCTTT. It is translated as CASRTHYEAFF.

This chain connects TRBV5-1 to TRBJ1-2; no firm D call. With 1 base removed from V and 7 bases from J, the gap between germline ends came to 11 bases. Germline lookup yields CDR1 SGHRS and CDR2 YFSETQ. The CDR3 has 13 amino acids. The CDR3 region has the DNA TGCGCCAGCAGCTTGTATCCAAATAGTGGCTACACCTTC. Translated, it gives CASSLYPNSGYTF.

The CDR3 spells CASSPPGPNEQFF. CDR3 bases: TGTGCCAGCTCACCCCCCGGGCCCAATGAGCAGTTCTTC. The chain links TRBV18 to TRBJ2-1; no clear D gene. The V gene's germline CDR1 is KGHSH and CDR2 LQKENI. The ends were cut back, 3 bases at V and 6 bases at J, with 9 bases in the middle. This CDR3 spans 13 amino acids.